Listed here are 18 T cell receptor beta chains from one sample, sequenced in a study of response to subunit inactivated influenza vaccine. Using its own MiXCR run on the RT-PCR reads, TCRdb lists one record per CDR3 protein. The repertoire holds hundreds of thousands of distinct CDR3 sequences, with more than 15% as singletons. The sequencing used PBMCs from blood, collected 11 to 12 days after vaccination. The receptor source for this set is a man aged 50 to 59 who received an inactivated influenza vaccine.

The chain recombines TRBV5-1 with TRBJ1-1; 7 bases are a match to TRBD1. CDR1 and CDR2 from the germline V gene are SGHRS and YFSETQ. This CDR3 is built from 16 residues. Germline trimming cut 4 bases from V and 0 bases from J; bases unmatched to any gene: 9. The CDR3 DNA follows: TGCGCCAGCAGCCAAAAGAGACAGGGACTGAACACTGAAGCTTTCTTT. Its protein is CASSQKRQGLNTEAFF.

This clonotype was observed a few times. The V and J genes are TRBV5-1 and TRBJ2-1, with 9 bases fitting TRBD1. Looked up from germline, CDR1 is SGHRS and CDR2 is YFSETQ. The CDR3 length is 15 residues. The V gene end was trimmed by 4 bases and the J gene end by 8 bases; junction bases not matched to a gene: 10. The CDR3 DNA is TGCGCCAGCAGCGAAGGGACAGGGATTATGGATGAGCAGTTCTTC. Translation: CASSEGTGIMDEQFF.

This clonotype was seen repeatedly, ten times or more. The rearrangement links TRBV5-1 to TRBJ1-2; 7 positions match TRBD1. The CDR3 consists of 16 residues. Germline loops: CDR1 SGHRS, CDR2 YFSETQ. Trimming at V came to 4 bases and at J to 0 bases, leaving 9 bases not matched to a gene. CDR3 bases: TGCGCCAGCAGCCCCGGGACAGCCTCTACTAACTATGGCTACACCTTC. It yields the protein CASSPGTASTNYGYTF.

J is TRBJ2-1 and V is TRBV5-5; TRBD2 aligns across 9 bases. The CDR3 consists of 17 residues. Looked up from germline, CDR1 is SGHKS and CDR2 is YYEKEE (reference sequence). Unmatched junction bases numbered 13, after V lost 3 bases and J lost 6 bases. This CDR3 reads CASSSKIAGRGGNEQFF. The CDR3 DNA reads as TGTGCCAGCAGCTCCAAGATAGCGGGGCGGGGGGGCAATGAGCAGTTCTTC.

This clonotype was seen more than once but under ten times. The J gene is TRBJ2-4, the V gene TRBV28, with D hard to call. V was pared by 6 bases and J by 4 bases, with 25 bases between. This CDR3 region has 18 residues. CDR1 is MDHEN and CDR2 is SYDVKM in the germline V gene. The CDR3 here is CASSPMIDQTPQKNIQYF. DNA of the CDR3: TGTGCCAGCAGCCCTATGATCGACCAGACCCCACAAAAAAACATTCAGTACTTC.

This clonotype appeared many times. The chain uses TRBV6-5 and TRBJ2-3; 12 bases line up with TRBD2. Germline V CDR1 and CDR2: MNHEY, SVGAGI. After removal of 6 bases from V and 1 base from J, the junction contained 8 bases not matched to a gene. This CDR3 is 17 amino acids long. The CDR3 sequence is CASRRSLAGGGTDTQYF. For the CDR3, the DNA is TGTGCCAGCAGGAGATCACTAGCGGGAGGAGGCACAGATACGCAGTATTTT.

The V call is TRBV5-5, the J call TRBJ1-2, with TRBD1 identical over 8 bases. The V segment lost 4 bases and the J segment 10 bases; nucleotides outside the gene matches: 15. CDR1 is SGHKS and CDR2 is YYEKEE in the germline V gene (reference sequence). The CDR3 has 15 residues. CDR3 in amino acids: CASSTGQGLWNDYTF. CDR3 DNA: TGTGCCAGCAGCACCGGACAGGGTCTATGGAATGACTACACCTTC.

The sample holds a few counts of this clonotype. The gene calls are TRBV5-5 and TRBJ2-1; tentative D call: TRBD2 (7 bases). Germline V gene lookup returns CDR1 SGHKS and CDR2 YYEKEE (reference sequence). CDR3 length: 17 residues. Trimming took 4 bases from V and 0 from J, leaving 17 bases between them. This CDR3 is CASSPLGGASSYNEQFF. The DNA for the CDR3 is TGTGCCAGCAGCCCCCTGGGGGGGGCCAGCTCCTACAATGAGCAGTTCTTC.

This clonotype was observed a handful of times. The chain has TRBV12-3 or TRBV12-4 and TRBJ2-1; TRBD2 matches at 8 bases. The V segment lost 7 bases and the J segment 8 bases; nucleotides outside the gene matches: 13. The CDR3 loop spans 15 amino acids. This CDR3 is CASTSRREGSYEQFF. The CDR3 coding sequence is TGTGCCAGCACCTCAAGACGGGAGGGTTCATATGAGCAGTTCTTC.

This clonotype was observed a few times. The V call is TRBV28, the J call TRBJ2-4, with D hard to call. Trimming removed 3 bases from V and 3 bases from J, with 12 bases in between. CDR1 is MDHEN and CDR2 is SYDVKM in the germline V gene. The CDR3 is 15 amino acids. Here the CDR3 reads CASSFTNLFKNIQYF. Written as DNA, the CDR3 is TGTGCCAGCAGTTTTACAAATTTGTTCAAAAACATTCAGTACTTC.

This clonotype showed up just a few times. This chain joins TRBV2 and TRBJ1-6, with a weak D call TRBD1 (5 bases). CDR3 size: 21 residues. The germline V and J ends were trimmed by 3 bases and 7 bases, with 31 bases remaining between them. CDR1 and CDR2 (germline): SNHLY, FYNNEI. The CDR3, as DNA: TGTGCCAGCAGTGAGAGCTGGGAACTCGGGACGGTGGAAGGGTCAAATTCACCCCTCCACTTT. This encodes CASSESWELGTVEGSNSPLHF.

In this sample, this clonotype turned up once. The chain uses TRBV7-9 and TRBJ2-5; TRBD1 is a possible D gene (6 bases). The CDR3 is 14 residues long. Trimming took off 6 bases at V and 3 bases at J, with 14 bases between the two ends. CDR1 is SEHNR and CDR2 is FQNEAQ in the germline V gene (reference sequence). The CDR3 DNA reads TGTGCCAGCAGTCCACAGGGAAGGGAAGAGACCCAGTACTTC. It is translated as CASSPQGREETQYF.

CDR3 region: CASSILVGGYNEQFF. The CDR3 DNA sequence: TGTGCCAGCAGTATCCTAGTCGGGGGATACAATGAGCAGTTCTTC. The chain is built from TRBV5-5 and TRBJ2-1; a possible D gene is TRBD2 (6 bases). V was cut by 5 bases and J by 4 bases, with 16 bases left in between. The germline gives CDR1 SGHKS, CDR2 YYEKEE (reference sequence). The CDR3 is 15 amino acids.

This clonotype was seen more than once but under ten times. The V gene is TRBV29-1, the J gene TRBJ2-1; D possibly corresponds to TRBD2 (5 bases). V gave up 5 bases and J gave up 6 bases, with 8 bases separating them. The CDR3 has 11 amino acids. Looked up from germline, CDR1 is SQVTM and CDR2 is ANQGSEA. CDR3 DNA: TGCAGCGTTCCTCGGGGCAATGAGCAGTTCTTC. It specifies CSVPRGNEQFF.

V is TRBV3-1 and J is TRBJ2-7; 7 bases are a match to TRBD1. CDR3 length: 15 amino acids. With V trimmed by 3 bases and J by 7 bases, 12 bases remained unmatched. Per the germline V gene, CDR1 is LGHDT and CDR2 is YNNKEL (reference sequence). CDR3 region: CASSHSIHRGREQYF. DNA of the CDR3: TGTGCCAGCAGCCACAGTATTCACAGGGGTCGGGAGCAGTACTTC.

This clonotype has ten or more counts. V gene TRBV20-1 combines with J gene TRBJ2-7, with 8 positions matching TRBD1. Germline trimming cut 6 bases from V and 1 base from J; bases unmatched to any gene: 11. The CDR3 spans 15 residues. Germline loops: CDR1 DFQATT, CDR2 SNEGSKA (reference sequence). CDR3 protein: CSARTGTGESYEQYF. The CDR3 coding sequence is TGCAGTGCAAGAACCGGGACAGGAGAATCCTACGAGCAGTACTTC.

This clonotype occurred a few times. The chain couples TRBV2 to TRBJ1-1; D might be TRBD1 (6 bases). CDR3 length: 15 residues. Germline loops: CDR1 SNHLY, CDR2 FYNNEI. V lost 4 bases and J 1 base, leaving 13 bases between the germline ends. CDR3 region: CASSVLGAGNTEAFF. The CDR3 DNA sequence: TGTGCCAGCAGTGTTCTGGGGGCAGGGAACACTGAAGCTTTCTTT.

The gene calls are TRBV4-3 and TRBJ2-3; 8 positions agree with TRBD1. There are 14 residues in the CDR3. The V and J ends lost 5 bases and 6 bases, in that order; junction bases with no gene match: 7. CDR1 LGHNA and CDR2 YSLEER come from the germline V gene. CDR3 DNA: TGCGCCAGCAGCGATGACAGGGGTTTCGATACGCAGTATTTT. It encodes CASSDDRGFDTQYF.